Shown below are 20 T cell receptor delta chains from a single sample sequenced in a study of gamma-delta chains in newborns, infants, children. TCRdb re-called the reads via CATT. Here the sample spans about 4,000 delta-chain clones, about 45% being singletons. This sample comprised blood, obtained at week 6. Receptors were obtained from a child who was a newborn, infant or young child, either healthy, febrile or measles-vaccinated (not recorded which).

This sequence joins TRAV29/DV5 and TRDJ1; TRDD3 matches at 8 bases. CDR3 length: 17 amino acids. Germline lookup yields CDR1 NSMFDY and CDR2 ISSIKDK. V trimming: 0 bases; J trimming: 1 base; junction bases outside the gene matches: 11. The CDR3 is CAASVGTGGKATDKLIF. The CDR3 coding sequence is TGTGCAGCAAGCGTGGGGACTGGGGGGAAGGCCACCGATAAACTCATCTTT.

This chain uses TRDV2 with TRDJ3, with 10 bases matching TRDD3. Germline-derived CDR1 and CDR2 are GEAIGNYY and EKD. J gave up 2 bases and V 3 bases, and 6 bases lay outside the gene matches. The CDR3 runs to 18 residues. CDR3 bases: TGTGCCTGTGACTCTGTACTGGGGGATGCCTGGGACACCCGACAGATGTTTTTC. It codes for CACDSVLGDAWDTRQMFF.

As to this clone: A read error may explain this, as a much larger clone is one base away. This same CDR3 is encoded by further DNA sequences in the sample. The chain links TRDV2 to TRDJ3; 9 positions match TRDD3. The germline gives CDR1 GEAIGNYY, CDR2 EKD. There are 19 residues in the CDR3. In nucleotides, the CDR3 is TGCGCCTGTGACGTACTGGGGGACGAAAGCTCCTGGGACACCCGACAGATGTTTTTC. Its protein product is CACDVLGDESSWDTRQMFF.

For this clone: Germline and junction disagree at one end, which may indicate a read error. The genes are TRDV2 and TRDJ3, with D possibly TRDD3 on 6 matching bases. Germline lookup yields CDR1 GEAIGNYY and CDR2 EKD. This CDR3 region has 18 residues. The CDR3: CACGTWGPSSWDTRQMFF. The CDR3 DNA sequence: TGTGCCTGTGGCACCTGGGGCCCTAGCTCCTGGGACACCCGACAGATGTTTTTC.

This clone has a handful of counts. The CDR3 DNA sequence: TGTGCCTTTTACCTTGGTGGTACCGATAAACTCATCTTT. It encodes CAFYLGGTDKLIF. The chain links TRDV3 to TRDJ1, with D uncertain. The CDR3 totals 13 residues. V was trimmed by 2 bases and J by 2 bases, leaving 12 bases between them. Germline V gene sequence: CDR1 TVYSNPD, CDR2 GDNSRS (reference sequence).

As concerns this clone: This may come from a read error, since a much larger clone is one base off. This specimen includes other DNA sequences encoding the same CDR3. V gene TRAV29/DV5 combines with J gene TRDJ3; the match to TRDD3 covers 8 bases. The CDR3 is 19 residues long. The germline V gene encodes CDR1 NSMFDY and CDR2 ISSIKDK. CDR3 nucleotides: TGCGCAGCAGTCCGCTACTGGGGGTCGAGCTCCTGGGACACCCGACAGATGTTTTTC. Protein sequence: CAAVRYWGSSSWDTRQMFF.

A word on this clone: The same CDR3 also results from other DNA sequences found in this sample. V and J are TRDV2 and TRDJ3, with 11 bases that match TRDD3. The CDR3 contains 20 residues. CDR1 GEAIGNYY and CDR2 EKD come from the germline V gene. V lost 4 bases to trimming and J lost 0 bases; unmatched junction nucleotides: 10. CDR3 loop: CACDPLLGDNISWDTRQMFF. DNA for the CDR3: TGTGCCTGTGATCCCTTACTGGGGGATAATATCTCCTGGGACACCCGACAGATGTTTTTC.

The V call is TRDV1, the J call TRDJ1; 9 bases map to TRDD3. The CDR3 has 26 residues. Germline CDR1 TSWWSYY, CDR2 QGS. With V trimmed by 3 bases and J by 1 base, 36 bases remained unmatched. CDR3 region: CALGDHRSPPDHFLQGIRIVTDKLIF. The CDR3 coding sequence is TGTGCTCTTGGGGACCATCGCTCCCCCCCCGACCATTTCCTACAGGGGATACGAATTGTCACCGATAAACTCATCTTT.

The chain is built from TRDV1 and TRDJ1; tentatively, D is TRDD3 (6 bases). The CDR3 length is 16 residues. V was cut by 8 bases and J by 0 bases, with 19 bases left in between. Germline V gives CDR1 TSWWSYY, CDR2 QGS. DNA of the CDR3: TGTGCTCTTTTTTCACGATGGGGATCCCACACCGATAAACTCATCTTT. Protein sequence: CALFSRWGSHTDKLIF.

The J gene is TRDJ2, the V gene TRDV1, with 9 bases fitting TRDD3. CDR3 size: 23 residues. The V gene end was trimmed by 0 bases and the J gene end by 0 bases; junction bases not matched to a gene: 20. Germline values: CDR1 TSWWSYY, CDR2 QGS. The DNA of the CDR3 is TGTGCTCTTGGGGAACTTACAGCCTTCCTGCCTTGGGGGATAAAAGCTTTGACAGCACAACTCTTCTTT. Translating it yields CALGELTAFLPWGIKALTAQLFF.

The chain joins TRDV3 to TRDJ1; 10 bases line up with TRDD3. Trimming cost V 5 bases and J 0 bases; bases outside gene matches: 27. There are 21 residues in the CDR3. Germline V gene sequence: CDR1 TVYSNPD, CDR2 GDNSRS (reference sequence). Here the CDR3 DNA reads TGTGCCGGGGAGTTCCTACTTGTACCTCCTTGGGGGATACCCTACACCGATAAACTCATCTTT. Its protein product is CAGEFLLVPPWGIPYTDKLIF.

With regard to this clone: Other DNA sequences in this specimen translate into the identical CDR3. V is TRDV2 and J is TRDJ1, with TRDD3 identical over 10 bases. From germline, CDR1 is GEAIGNYY and CDR2 EKD. The CDR3 totals 18 residues. V dropped 2 bases and J dropped 4; count of bases not matched to a gene: 15. The CDR3 here is CACDSLFTGGYALDKLIF. As DNA, the CDR3 is TGTGCCTGTGACAGCCTGTTTACCGGGGGATACGCCCTCGATAAACTCATCTTT.

By share, this clone counts as large (0.1 to 1%). The chain joins TRAV29/DV5 to TRDJ1; no clear D. The CDR3 runs 15 residues. Germline V gene data show CDR1 as NSMFDY and CDR2 as ISSIKDK. Trimming took 5 bases from V and 5 from J, leaving 22 bases between them. The CDR3 nucleotides are TGTGCAGCCTATTCCCGCCCTATCCCGATTGATAAACTCATCTTT. This encodes CAAYSRPIPIDKLIF.

This clone showed up just a few times. V gene TRDV1 combines with J gene TRDJ1; 9 bases fit TRDD3. V lost 1 base and J lost 1; bases outside the gene matches: 13. This CDR3 has 19 amino acids. Germline V lookup: CDR1 TSWWSYY, CDR2 QGS. Here the CDR3 reads CALGEPLPRGIHSTDKLIF. DNA of the CDR3: TGTGCTCTTGGGGAACCCCTCCCAAGGGGGATACACTCCACCGATAAACTCATCTTT.

A word on this clone: A read error is possible here, since a much larger clone lies one base away. This rearrangement joins TRDV2 to TRDJ3, with 8 bases matching TRDD3. Looked up from germline, CDR1 is GEAIGNYY and CDR2 is EKD. CDR3 length: 17 residues. CDR3 in amino acids: CACDSTGGSWYTRQMFF. Here the CDR3 DNA reads TGTGCCTGTGACAGTACTGGGGGGTCCTGGTACACCCGACAGATGTTTTTC.

A remark on this clone: The identical CDR3 is also encoded by other nucleotide sequences in the sample. The rearrangement uses TRDV1 and TRDJ1; perhaps TRDD2 as D (5 bases). Germline V gives CDR1 TSWWSYY, CDR2 QGS. Trimming removed 4 bases at V and 0 bases at J, with 21 bases between. This CDR3 contains 18 residues. CDR3 protein: CALGGSPSILPHTDKLIF. CDR3 DNA: TGTGCTCTTGGGGGTTCACCTTCTATACTGCCCCACACCGATAAACTCATCTTT.

This clone was detected only a few times. The same CDR3 also results from other DNA sequences found in this sample. V is TRDV2 and J is TRDJ3, with 8 bases aligning to TRDD3. V lost 3 bases and J lost 0; bases outside the gene matches: 6. The CDR3 loop spans 18 amino acids. Germline values: CDR1 GEAIGNYY, CDR2 EKD. The CDR3 region is CACDVLGGSSWDTRQMFF. CDR3 nucleotides: TGTGCCTGTGACGTACTGGGGGGGAGCTCCTGGGACACCCGACAGATGTTTTTC.

The table lists this clone with a few counts. The chain has TRDV1 and TRDJ1, with D possibly TRDD2 on 9 matching bases. V shed 1 base and J shed 2 bases, with 32 bases lying between them. Germline CDR1 and CDR2: TSWWSYY and QGS. The CDR3 covers 22 residues. Here the CDR3 reads CALGEPPSYSRRTGGPTDKLIF. The CDR3 coding sequence is TGTGCTCTTGGGGAACCGCCTTCCTACTCACGTCGTACTGGGGGTCCTACCGATAAACTCATCTTT.

To note about this clone: With a much larger clone just one base away, this may be a read error. This chain uses TRDV2 with TRDJ1; 10 positions agree with TRDD3. CDR1 and CDR2 (germline): GEAIGNYY, EKD. J gave up 2 bases and V 3 bases, and 8 bases lay outside the gene matches. The CDR3 covers 16 residues. CDR3: CACDVPGDTKTDKLIF. The CDR3 DNA reads as TGTGCCTGTGACGTACCGGGGGATACGAAGACCGATAAACTCATCTTT.

This chain connects TRDV1 to TRDJ1; 10 bases are a match to TRDD3. The CDR3 consists of 23 residues. V trimming: 0 bases; J trimming: 1 base; junction bases outside the gene matches: 23. Germline V CDR1 and CDR2: TSWWSYY, QGS. The CDR3 DNA reads as TGTGCTCTTGGGGAACTAGTCGGCCCCACTACGTGGTGGGGGATACTGGGCACCGATAAACTCATCTTT. Translation gives CALGELVGPTTWWGILGTDKLIF.